This TCR beta chain was profiled in a study of blood T cell repertoires in COVID-19. Study context: Nucleic acid was either cDNA or gDNA, and it came from T cells, B-cell-depleted T cells, or PBMCs.

In its sample, this clone was seen a few times. In the original processing: Using reference gene primer amplification, nucleated cell counts were estimated. Profiling relied on immunoSEQ multiplex PCR, and the TCRdb table lists in-frame clones only, not all of them. V and J calls plus clone size are reproduced from that table; the DNA served to infer D and trimming. Of around 230,000 clones listed, just under 85% are singletons. The CDR3 contains 14 residues. The germline CDR1 and CDR2 sequences are SEHNR and FQNEAQ (reference sequence). V lost 4 bases and J 4 bases, leaving 11 bases between the germline ends.

The receptor was derived from a man aged 35-49 years who had recovered from COVID-19. The sequencing input was PBMCs or T cells enriched from blood (not recorded which). V usage is TRBV7-9 and J usage is TRBJ1-5; D uncertain. The CDR3 DNA is TGTGCCAGCAGCTCCCCGGTAGAAAATCAGCCCCAGCATTTT. Translated: CASSSPVENQPQHF.